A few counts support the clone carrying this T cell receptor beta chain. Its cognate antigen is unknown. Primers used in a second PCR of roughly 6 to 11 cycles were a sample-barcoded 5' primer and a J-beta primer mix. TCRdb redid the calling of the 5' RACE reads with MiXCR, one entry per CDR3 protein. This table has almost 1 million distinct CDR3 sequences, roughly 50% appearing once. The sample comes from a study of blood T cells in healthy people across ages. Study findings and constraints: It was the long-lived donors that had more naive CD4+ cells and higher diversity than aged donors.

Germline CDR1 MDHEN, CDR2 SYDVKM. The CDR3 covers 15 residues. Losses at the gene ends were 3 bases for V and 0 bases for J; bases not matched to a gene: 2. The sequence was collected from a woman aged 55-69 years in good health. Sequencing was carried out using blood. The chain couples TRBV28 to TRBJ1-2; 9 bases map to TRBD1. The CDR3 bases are TGTGCCAGCAGTTTCGGGACAGGGTCTAACTATGGCTACACCTTC. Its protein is CASSFGTGSNYGYTF.